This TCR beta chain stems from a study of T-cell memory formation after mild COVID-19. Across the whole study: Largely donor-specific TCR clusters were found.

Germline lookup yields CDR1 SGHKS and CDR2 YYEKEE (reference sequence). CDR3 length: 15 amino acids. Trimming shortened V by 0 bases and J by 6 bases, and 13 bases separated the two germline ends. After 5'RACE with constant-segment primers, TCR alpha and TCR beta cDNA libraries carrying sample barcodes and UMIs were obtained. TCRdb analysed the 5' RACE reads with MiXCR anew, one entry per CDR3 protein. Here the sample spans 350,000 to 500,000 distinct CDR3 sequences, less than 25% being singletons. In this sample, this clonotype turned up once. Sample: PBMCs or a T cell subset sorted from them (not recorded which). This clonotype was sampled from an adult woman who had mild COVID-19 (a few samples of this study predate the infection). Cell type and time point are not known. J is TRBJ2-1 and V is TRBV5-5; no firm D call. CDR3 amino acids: CASSLEAGLRNEQFF. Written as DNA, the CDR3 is TGTGCCAGCAGCTTGGAGGCCGGGCTCCGCAATGAGCAGTTCTTC.